A selection of T cell receptor beta chains follows, all from one sample in a study of blood T cell repertoires in COVID-19. This table comes from immunoSEQ multiplex PCR, and its TCRdb copy is limited to in-frame clones, with some not included. The sample comprises 250,000 to 300,000 clones, roughly nine tenths of which are singletons, and approximately 12% rests with the top ten. The sequencing sample was made of peripheral blood. These receptors were obtained from a woman aged 30 to 39 with COVID-19, enrolled during active disease. Each CDR3 is given with its conserved first and last residue. A D gene is named only where the DNA matches it firmly. Some rows have no size entry. The others give once, few or many, or a class for an expanded clone.

size: once
J: TRBJ2-5
D: -
V: TRBV7-9
CDR3: CASSLGLLAPETQYF
DNA: TGTGCCAGCAGCTTAGGGTTACTAGCTCCCGAGACCCAGTACTTC

size: -
J: TRBJ2-1
D: TRBD2
V: TRBV5-1
CDR3: CASSETSGGAGEQFF
DNA: TGCGCCAGCAGCGAGACTAGCGGGGGGGCGGGTGAGCAGTTCTTC

size: once
J: TRBJ2-1
D: TRBD1
V: TRBV7-2
CDR3: CASTADRALHNEQFF
DNA: TGTGCCAGCACCGCGGACAGGGCTCTCCACAATGAGCAGTTCTTC

size: once
J: TRBJ1-5
D: -
V: TRBV15
CDR3: CATSRAGGQPQHF
DNA: TGTGCCACCAGCAGAGCGGGGGGTCAGCCCCAGCATTTT

size: -
J: TRBJ1-5
D: -
V: TRBV7-2
CDR3: CASSSGRGVGHLYQPQHF
DNA: TGTGCCAGCAGCTCCGGTAGGGGCGTGGGACACCTGTATCAGCCCCAGCATTTT

size: -
J: TRBJ1-2
D: -
V: TRBV15
CDR3: CATSRGGEDYGYTF
DNA: TGTGCCACCAGCAGAGGGGGCGAGGATTATGGCTACACCTTC

size: -
J: TRBJ2-1
D: -
V: TRBV9
CDR3: CASSPRSGFHEQFF
DNA: TGTGCCAGCAGCCCTAGATCTGGGTTTCATGAGCAGTTCTTC

size: many
J: TRBJ2-7
D: TRBD1
V: TRBV15
CDR3: CATSRSGQGGRYEQYF
DNA: TGTGCCACCAGCAGATCGGGACAGGGGGGACGCTACGAGCAGTACTTC

size: -
J: TRBJ2-1
D: -
V: TRBV18
CDR3: CASSPYRDNEQFF
DNA: TGTGCCAGCTCACCATACAGGGACAATGAGCAGTTCTTC

size: -
J: TRBJ2-5
D: -
V: TRBV7-8
CDR3: CASSLGKEFRLAVLETQYF
DNA: TGTGCCAGCAGCTTAGGCAAGGAATTCCGATTAGCGGTGCTTGAGACCCAGTACTTC

size: -
J: TRBJ1-6
D: TRBD1
V: TRBV10-3
CDR3: CAISERGRDNSPLHF
DNA: TGTGCCATCAGTGAGAGGGGGCGCGATAATTCACCCCTCCACTTT

size: -
J: TRBJ1-1
D: -
V: TRBV25-1
CDR3: CASSEGTGGSVNTEAFF
DNA: TGTGCCAGCAGTGAGGGAACGGGGGGCTCTGTCAACACTGAAGCTTTCTTT

size: -
J: TRBJ2-7
D: -
V: TRBV7-8
CDR3: CASSFLTGESYEQYF
DNA: TGTGCCAGCAGCTTTCTGACAGGAGAGTCCTACGAGCAGTACTTC

size: -
J: TRBJ2-2
D: TRBD2
V: TRBV9
CDR3: CASSVLGLAGGELFF
DNA: TGTGCCAGCAGCGTATTGGGACTAGCGGGCGGGGAGCTGTTTTTT

size: -
J: TRBJ1-5
D: TRBD1
V: TRBV19
CDR3: CASSTRQGTINQPQHF
DNA: TGTGCCAGTAGTACCAGACAGGGAACCATCAATCAGCCCCAGCATTTT

size: once
J: TRBJ1-2
D: TRBD1
V: TRBV25-1
CDR3: CASSVTGGDGYTF
DNA: TGTGCCAGCAGTGTTACAGGGGGCGATGGCTACACCTTC

size: -
J: TRBJ1-1
D: TRBD1
V: TRBV6-5
CDR3: CASNYRGQETEAFF
DNA: TGTGCCAGCAATTACAGGGGGCAGGAGACTGAAGCTTTCTTT

size: -
J: TRBJ2-1
D: TRBD1
V: TRBV6-5
CDR3: CASSYSQGQGANEQFF
DNA: TGTGCCAGCAGTTATTCCCAGGGACAGGGTGCGAATGAGCAGTTCTTC